This TCR beta chain stems from a study of blood T cell repertoires in COVID-19. Study details: Whether acute or convalescent, the COVID-19 samples came from the United States, Italy and Spain.

In the authors' methods: Reference gene primer amplification gave estimated nucleated cell counts. Profiled with immunoSEQ multiplex PCR; TCRdb holds only in-frame clones, not every one. V and J calls and clone size come straight from that table; D and trimming were deduced from the DNA. The sample shows 320,000 or so clones, about 89% of them seen only once. V dropped 4 bases and J dropped 2; count of bases not matched to a gene: 4. The CDR3 loop spans 14 amino acids. Looked up from germline, CDR1 is SGHVS and CDR2 is FQNEAQ. Ages ranged from about 18 to 89 years, with residence in about two dozen US areas. Two negative PCRs, clearance, or symptom resolution characterized the recovered Cohort 3 donors.

This TCR derives from a man in his 60s who had recovered from COVID-19. The gene calls are TRBV7-8 and TRBJ2-7, with TRBD1 matching 8 bases. The material sequenced was PBMCs or T cells enriched from blood (not recorded which). CDR3 loop: CASSSLDRAYEQYF. CDR3 bases: TGTGCCAGCAGCTCGCTGGACAGGGCCTACGAGCAGTACTTC.